This entry is about one T cell receptor (beta chain). Its antigen is as yet unknown. The source of the sample is a study of shared clonotypes between healthy human individuals. Study summary: Each donor's CD8 memory used one plate, CD8 naive two, each CD4 subset three.

Over several immunoSEQ plates, each subset's genomic DNA was distributed in even portions. Measured with immunoSEQ multiplex PCR; TCRdb has only the in-frame clones, and not every one. The sample shows 950,000 to 1,100,000 clones, more than 60% of them seen only once. General study points: How much donors shared clonotypes was expected to be affected by sequencing depth.

The CDR3 runs 15 residues. V trimming: 5 bases; J trimming: 2 bases; junction bases outside the gene matches: 8. The germline V gene has CDR1 MNHEY and CDR2 SMNVEV (reference sequence). V usage is TRBV27 and J usage is TRBJ2-7; TRBD1 agrees at 8 bases. The sequencing sample was made of memory CD4+ T cells sorted from blood. The sample's subset: CD45RA-negative fraction. This sequence was found in a man aged 18 to 29 in good health. The CDR3 reads CASSTRAGGAYEQYF. CDR3 sequence (DNA): TGTGCCAGCAGTACCCGGGCAGGGGGCGCCTACGAGCAGTACTTC.